This is a list of T cell receptor beta chains from one sample in a study of control samples from healthy donors and cancer patients. This table comes from immunoSEQ multiplex PCR, and its TCRdb copy is limited to in-frame clones, with some not included. The data contain under 110,000 clones, around 89% of them singletons. The sample taken for sequencing was blood. These receptors came from a man aged 25 to 40 in good health. CDR3s include the opening cysteine and the closing phenylalanine or tryptophan. Fields, in order: D gene, clone size, CDR3 length, J gene, V gene, CDR3 protein, CDR3 DNA. The D gene is left open where the match is weak. For some rows the clone size is stated as once, few or many, or as a class when expanded; others skip it.

D: NA; size: NA; length: 17; J: TRBJ2-6; V: TRBV19; CDR3: CASSIVGTSSGANVLTF; DNA: TGTGCCAGTAGTATAGTCGGAACATCTTCTGGGGCCAACGTCCTGACTTTC
D: NA; size: NA; length: 14; J: TRBJ2-7; V: TRBV15; CDR3: CATSRDRVTFEQYF; DNA: TGTGCCACCAGCAGAGATCGGGTGACGTTCGAGCAGTACTTC
D: TRBD1; size: NA; length: 15; J: TRBJ2-5; V: TRBV3-1/TRBV3-2; CDR3: CASSQDRGRQETQYF; DNA: TGTGCCAGCAGCCAAGACAGGGGGCGCCAAGAGACCCAGTACTTC
D: NA; size: NA; length: 15; J: TRBJ2-5; V: TRBV10-1; CDR3: CASSAGSTFAETQYF; DNA: TGCGCCAGCAGCGCCGGCTCGACGTTTGCGGAGACCCAGTACTTC
D: TRBD2; size: NA; length: 18; J: TRBJ2-7; V: TRBV10-1; CDR3: CASSDRWREEPSSYEQYF; DNA: TGCGCCAGCAGTGACCGGTGGCGGGAGGAACCCTCCTCCTACGAGCAGTACTTC
D: TRBD1; size: NA; length: 15; J: TRBJ1-6; V: TRBV7-2; CDR3: CASSLTGGTSSPLHF; DNA: TGTGCCAGCAGCTTAACAGGGGGAACGAGTTCACCCCTCCACTTT
D: TRBD1; size: few; length: 15; J: TRBJ1-2; V: TRBV7-9; CDR3: CASSLGQGAKSGYTF; DNA: TGTGCCAGCAGCTTGGGACAGGGGGCAAAAAGTGGCTACACCTTC
D: NA; size: once; length: 15; J: TRBJ1-5; V: TRBV7-2; CDR3: CASSSTTGYNQPQHF; DNA: TGTGCCAGCAGCTCTACTACAGGGTACAATCAGCCCCAGCATTTT
D: NA; size: NA; length: 14; J: TRBJ2-3; V: TRBV19; CDR3: CASKGRLITDTQYF; DNA: TGTGCCAGTAAGGGACGGTTGATCACAGATACGCAGTATTTT
D: NA; size: NA; length: 10; J: TRBJ2-1; V: TRBV7-9; CDR3: CASSYNEQFF; DNA: TGTGCCAGCAGCTACAATGAGCAGTTCTTC
D: NA; size: NA; length: 12; J: TRBJ1-2; V: TRBV2; CDR3: CASSKSWVGYTF; DNA: TGTGCCAGCAGTAAATCGTGGGTCGGCTACACCTTC
D: NA; size: NA; length: 14; J: TRBJ2-7; V: TRBV7-2; CDR3: CASSLQEGNYEQYF; DNA: TGTGCCAGCAGCTTGCAGGAGGGTAACTACGAGCAGTACTTC
D: NA; size: NA; length: 15; J: TRBJ1-1; V: TRBV4-2; CDR3: CASSQEAVMNTEAFF; DNA: TGTGCCAGCAGCCAAGAGGCAGTTATGAACACTGAAGCTTTCTTT
D: TRBD1; size: NA; length: 14; J: TRBJ1-2; V: TRBV28; CDR3: CASSSGTGNYGYTF; DNA: TGTGCCAGCAGCTCGGGGACAGGGAACTATGGCTACACCTTC
D: TRBD2; size: NA; length: 15; J: TRBJ2-7; V: TRBV13; CDR3: CASSLVPGLGLEQYF; DNA: TGTGCCAGCAGCTTAGTCCCGGGACTAGGCCTCGAGCAGTACTTC
D: NA; size: NA; length: 11; J: TRBJ1-1; V: TRBV20-1; CDR3: CSASGGFEAFF; DNA: TGCAGTGCTAGTGGGGGTTTTGAAGCTTTCTTT
D: TRBD2; size: NA; length: 14; J: TRBJ2-3; V: TRBV9; CDR3: CASSVPGGPETQYF; DNA: TGTGCCAGCAGCGTACCGGGAGGGCCGGAAACGCAGTATTTT
D: NA; size: once; length: 12; J: TRBJ2-3; V: TRBV24-1; CDR3: CATGSNTDTQYF; DNA: TGTGCCACCGGGTCCAACACAGATACGCAGTATTTT
D: NA; size: NA; length: 12; J: TRBJ2-5; V: TRBV6-5; CDR3: CASSTGKETQYF; DNA: TGTGCCAGCAGTACGGGAAAAGAGACCCAGTACTTC
D: TRBD1; size: NA; length: 16; J: TRBJ2-2; V: TRBV11-2; CDR3: CASRGRQGMRTGELFF; DNA: TGTGCCAGCAGGGGAAGACAGGGTATGAGAACCGGGGAGCTGTTTTTT
D: TRBD1; size: NA; length: 16; J: TRBJ1-5; V: TRBV28; CDR3: CASSLGTGDSNQPQHF; DNA: TGTGCCAGCAGTTTAGGGACAGGGGATAGCAATCAGCCCCAGCATTTT
D: NA; size: NA; length: 16; J: TRBJ2-1; V: TRBV19; CDR3: CASSILAGSSYNEQFF; DNA: TGTGCCAGTAGTATCCTGGCGGGGAGCTCCTACAATGAGCAGTTCTTC